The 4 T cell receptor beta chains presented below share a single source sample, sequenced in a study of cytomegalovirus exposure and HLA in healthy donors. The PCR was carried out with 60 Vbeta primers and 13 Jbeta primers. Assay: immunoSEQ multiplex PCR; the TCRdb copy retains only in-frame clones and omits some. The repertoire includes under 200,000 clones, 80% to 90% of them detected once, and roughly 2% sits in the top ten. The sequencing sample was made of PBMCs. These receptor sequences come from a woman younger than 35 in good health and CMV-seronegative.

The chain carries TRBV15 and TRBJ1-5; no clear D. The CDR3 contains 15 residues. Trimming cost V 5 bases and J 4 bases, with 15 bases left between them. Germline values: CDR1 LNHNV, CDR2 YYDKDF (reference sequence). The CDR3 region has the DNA TGTGCCACCAGCTCCGTGGTGGCAGATAATCAGCCCCAGCATTTT. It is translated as CATSSVVADNQPQHF.

The CDR3 here is CASRLIAGYTEAFF. CDR3 nucleotide sequence: TGTGCCAGCAGACTCATAGCGGGGTATACTGAAGCTTTCTTT. V and J are TRBV27 and TRBJ1-1; D remains ambiguous. Trimming shortened V by 6 bases and J by 5 bases, and 16 bases separated the two germline ends. The CDR3 spans 14 residues. In germline, CDR1 is MNHEY, CDR2 SMNVEV (reference sequence).

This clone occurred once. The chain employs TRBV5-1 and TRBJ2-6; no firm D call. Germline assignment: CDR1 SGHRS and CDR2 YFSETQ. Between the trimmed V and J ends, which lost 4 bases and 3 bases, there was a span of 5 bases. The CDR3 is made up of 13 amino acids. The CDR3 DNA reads TGCGCCAGCAGCCCAGTTGGGGCCAACGTCCTGACTTTC. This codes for CASSPVGANVLTF.

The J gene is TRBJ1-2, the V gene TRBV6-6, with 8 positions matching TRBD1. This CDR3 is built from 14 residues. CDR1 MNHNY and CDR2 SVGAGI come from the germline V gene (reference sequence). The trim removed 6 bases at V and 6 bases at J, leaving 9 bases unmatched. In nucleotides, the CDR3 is TGTGCCAGCAGCCCTACTGGACAGGGAAATGGCTACACCTTC. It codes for CASSPTGQGNGYTF.